These 16 T cell receptor beta chains share one sample of origin, sequenced in a study of blood T cell repertoires in COVID-19. Libraries were prepared by immunoSEQ multiplex PCR; TCRdb keeps only in-frame clonotypes and omits some of them. This sample carries a few hundred thousand clones, about 82% of them seen once, and the ten largest clones take about 10%. The sequencing input was peripheral blood. The receptors come from a woman over 75 with acute or convalescent COVID-19.

The V call is TRBV15, the J call TRBJ2-7; 10 bases match TRBD1. V was pared by 0 bases and J by 1 base, with 3 bases of the junction left unmatched. This CDR3 has 16 residues. CDR1 LNHNV and CDR2 YYDKDF come from the germline V gene (reference sequence). The DNA for the CDR3 is TGTGCCACCAGCAGAGACGGGACAGGGGTTTCCTACGAGCAGTACTTC. It yields the protein CATSRDGTGVSYEQYF.

V usage is TRBV30 and J usage is TRBJ1-2, with D unclear. Per the germline V gene, CDR1 is GTSNPN and CDR2 is SVGIG (reference sequence). This CDR3 has 14 residues. Between the trimmed V and J ends, which lost 5 bases and 0 bases, there was a span of 13 bases. The CDR3 DNA reads as TGTGCCTGGGGCGACGGGAGGTCTAACTATGGCTACACCTTC. Amino acid sequence: CAWGDGRSNYGYTF.

The chain carries TRBV7-8 and TRBJ1-4; TRBD1 is a possible D gene (5 bases). Trimming removed 1 base at V and 7 bases at J, with 22 bases between. Germline V gene lookup returns CDR1 SGHVS and CDR2 FQNEAQ. The CDR3 is 18 residues long. The DNA of the CDR3 is TGTGCCAGCAGCTTAGATGCGGGGGGGAAGGGGCTCGGTGAAAAACTGTTTTTT. This codes for CASSLDAGGKGLGEKLFF.

The V and J genes are TRBV7-3 and TRBJ2-1; D is possibly TRBD2 (5 bases). In germline, CDR1 is SGHTA, CDR2 FQGTGA. The V and J ends lost 5 bases and 5 bases respectively, with 7 bases between them. The CDR3 sequence is 12 residues long. CDR3 amino acids: CASSGRDNEQFF. The CDR3 coding sequence is TGTGCCAGCAGCGGGCGGGACAATGAGCAGTTCTTC.

The chain uses TRBV14 and TRBJ1-1; unclear D gene. This CDR3 is built from 13 residues. Germline V gene lookup returns CDR1 SGHDN and CDR2 FVKESK. Trimming removed 4 bases from V and 6 bases from J, with 12 bases in between. For the CDR3, the DNA is TGTGCCAGCAGCCCCAGGCTACCTTCTGAAGCTTTCTTT. Translation gives CASSPRLPSEAFF.

V is TRBV5-1 and J is TRBJ2-1; 7 bases are shared with TRBD1. Per the germline V gene, CDR1 is SGHRS and CDR2 is YFSETQ. Unmatched junction bases numbered 6, after V lost 2 bases and J lost 4 bases. The CDR3 length is 15 residues. CDR3 amino acids: CASSLGTEGYNEQFF. The DNA of the CDR3 is TGCGCCAGCAGCTTAGGGACAGAGGGGTACAATGAGCAGTTCTTC.

This clone was counted a few times. This chain connects TRBV5-1 to TRBJ2-1; 12 nucleotides line up with TRBD2. This CDR3 region has 15 residues. Germline V lookup: CDR1 SGHRS, CDR2 YFSETQ. V shed 5 bases, J shed 8 bases, and the junction held 8 bases outside the gene matches. The CDR3 loop reads CASRPTSGSLDEQFF. The CDR3 DNA is TGCGCCAGCAGACCGACTAGCGGGAGTCTCGATGAGCAGTTCTTC.

The genes are TRBV29-1 and TRBJ2-1; TRBD1 matches at 8 bases. Germline CDR1 is SQVTM and CDR2 is ANQGSEA. V was clipped by 7 bases and J by 3 bases; unmatched bases: 5. This CDR3 has 13 amino acids. CDR3 sequence: CSAIGQGYNEQFF. In nucleotides, the CDR3 is TGCAGCGCCATTGGACAGGGCTACAATGAGCAGTTCTTC.

This chain connects TRBV7-8 to TRBJ1-6; the D gene is possibly TRBD1 (5 bases). CDR1 SGHVS and CDR2 FQNEAQ come from the germline V gene. The CDR3 sequence is 15 residues long. V was trimmed by 4 bases and J by 5 bases, leaving 12 bases between them. The CDR3, as DNA: TGTGCCAGCAGCTCAGGGTGGTGGGATAATTCACCCCTCCACTTT. Translation: CASSSGWWDNSPLHF.

The chain is built from TRBV25-1 and TRBJ1-1, with D hard to call. Trimming removed 2 bases from V and 1 base from J, with 5 bases in between. The germline V gene encodes CDR1 MGHDK and CDR2 SYGVNS. The CDR3 is 13 residues long. The CDR3 nucleotides are TGTGCCAGCAGTGAAGCAGGGAACACTGAAGCTTTCTTT. This codes for CASSEAGNTEAFF.

The CDR3 sequence: CASTRGGYATYSTDTQYF. The DNA of the CDR3 is TGCGCCAGCACGAGGGGAGGCTACGCCACTTATAGCACAGATACGCAGTATTTT. The rearrangement links TRBV5-1 to TRBJ2-3, with D possibly TRBD2 on 6 matching bases. This CDR3 is built from 18 residues. The germline gives CDR1 SGHRS, CDR2 YFSETQ. Trimming cost V 6 bases and J 0 bases, with 23 bases left between them.

The V call is TRBV5-5, the J call TRBJ2-5; no reliable D call. In germline, CDR1 is SGHKS, CDR2 YYEKEE (reference sequence). The V and J ends lost 4 bases and 2 bases respectively, with 9 bases between them. The CDR3 is 13 amino acids. The CDR3 nucleotides are TGTGCCAGCAGCGTGGGTTCTCAAGAGACCCAGTACTTC. The encoded protein is CASSVGSQETQYF.

The V gene is TRBV5-1, the J gene TRBJ1-2; 7 bases map to TRBD1. The trim removed 4 bases at V and 3 bases at J, leaving 3 bases unmatched. CDR3 size: 13 residues. CDR1 and CDR2 (germline): SGHRS, YFSETQ. This chain's CDR3 is CASSATGYYGYTF. The CDR3 nucleotides are TGCGCCAGCAGCGCGACAGGGTACTATGGCTACACCTTC.

The chain couples TRBV3-1 (or the pseudogene TRBV3-2) to TRBJ1-5; D unresolved. Per germline, CDR1 LGHDT and CDR2 YNNKEL (reference sequence). This CDR3 is 12 amino acids long. V was shortened by 0 bases and J by 8 bases, with 5 bases between the two germline ends. The CDR3 sequence: CASSQDREPQHF. As DNA, the CDR3 is TGTGCCAGCAGCCAAGATCGGGAGCCCCAGCATTTT.

The gene calls are TRBV11-3 and TRBJ2-7; 10 bases agree with TRBD1. Germline CDR1 SGHNT, CDR2 YENEEA. The CDR3 contains 15 residues. After removal of 2 bases from V and 5 bases from J, the junction contained 6 bases not matched to a gene. The CDR3 sequence is CASSLSDRGFDEQYF. The CDR3 nucleotides read TGTGCCAGCAGCTTATCGGACAGGGGGTTCGACGAGCAGTACTTC.

This clone was recorded only once. The chain uses TRBV6-5 and TRBJ2-1; 9 bases align to TRBD1. This CDR3 is built from 16 residues. In germline, CDR1 is MNHEY, CDR2 SVGAGI. V lost 3 bases to trimming and J lost 5 bases; unmatched junction nucleotides: 8. CDR3 in amino acids: CASSYSAGTGNNEQFF. The CDR3 coding sequence is TGTGCCAGCAGTTATTCCGCCGGGACAGGGAACAATGAGCAGTTCTTC.